These 30 T cell receptor beta chains were sequenced from one sample in a study of regulatory T cells in long-lasting Graves disease. This sample's time point: persistent/refractory GD, antithyroid drugs over 5 years with positive TRAb. Construction of the TCR library relied on RNA isolated from PBMCs. According to the study, TCR beta libraries were built with iRepertoire HTBI primers and CDR3-region Arm-PCR. TCRdb reanalysed the multiplex PCR reads using MiXCR and keeps one entry per CDR3 protein. The sample holds about 470,000 distinct CDR3 sequences, about 20% seen once. The sample was peripheral blood mononuclear cells (PBMCs), taken when the disease was refractory, from a patient treated with antithyroid drugs. All receptors come from a female donor with Graves disease.

The rearrangement links TRBV30 to TRBJ1-5, with 8 nucleotides matching TRBD1. The trim removed 2 bases at V and 2 bases at J, leaving 8 bases unmatched. CDR3 length equals 16 residues. Germline V CDR1 and CDR2: GTSNPN, SVGIG (reference sequence). This chain's CDR3 is CAWSKTGTGGNQPQHF. The CDR3 DNA sequence: TGTGCCTGGAGTAAGACCGGGACAGGAGGCAATCAGCCCCAGCATTTT.

This clonotype was counted ten times or more. The chain links TRBV11-2 to TRBJ2-5; no definite D call. The CDR3 extends over 14 amino acids. Germline V lookup: CDR1 SGHAT, CDR2 FQNNGV. Trimming took 1 base from V and 3 from J, leaving 9 bases between them. CDR3 bases: TGTGCCAGCAGCTTAGGGGATTGGGAAGAGACCCAGTACTTC. The encoded protein is CASSLGDWEETQYF. The variable domain in full, with the rest retrieved from reference TRBV11-2 and TRBJ2-5, is EAGVAQSPRYKIIEKRQSVAFWCNPISGHATLYWYQQILGQGPKLLIQFQNNGVVDDSQLPKDRFSAERLKGVDSTLKIQPAKLEDSAVYLCASSLGDWEETQYFGPGTRLLVL.

The J gene is TRBJ1-1, the V gene TRBV28; no clear D. Germline V lookup: CDR1 MDHEN, CDR2 SYDVKM. The CDR3 loop spans 12 amino acids. The germline V and J ends were trimmed by 6 bases and 6 bases, with 11 bases remaining between them. CDR3 DNA sequence: TGTGCCAGCAGACGACCCTGGGCTGAAGCTTTCTTT. The encoded protein is CASRRPWAEAFF.

The chain uses TRBV6-1 and TRBJ1-5, with 8 positions matching TRBD1. Germline CDR1 is MNHNS and CDR2 is SASEGT. The CDR3 consists of 13 residues. V gave up 8 bases and J gave up 7 bases; unmatched junction bases: 7. CDR3 bases: TGTGCCAGCGGCAGACAGGGGAGACAGCCCCAGCATTTT. Translated: CASGRQGRQPQHF.

At least ten counts were recorded for this clonotype. The chain employs TRBV29-1 and TRBJ1-2; no definite D call. Germline V lookup: CDR1 SQVTM, CDR2 ANQGSEA. V lost 7 bases and J 5 bases, leaving 17 bases between the germline ends. The CDR3 sequence is 13 residues long. The CDR3 reads CSATHRETYGYTF. The CDR3, as DNA: TGCAGCGCCACTCACCGGGAAACATATGGCTACACCTTC.

This clonotype appeared many times. The gene calls are TRBV10-3 and TRBJ2-2; D possibly corresponds to TRBD1 (5 bases). The CDR3 runs to 14 residues. Germline V CDR1 and CDR2: ENHRY, SYGVKD. V was clipped by 3 bases and J by 0 bases, with 5 bases between them. CDR3 sequence (DNA): TGTGCCATCAGTGACAGGGCGAACACCGGGGAGCTGTTTTTT. Translation gives CAISDRANTGELFF.

The chain is built from TRBV4-1 and TRBJ2-7; maybe TRBD2 (5 bases). This CDR3 has 14 residues. V was clipped by 4 bases and J by 2 bases, with 12 bases between them. CDR1 MGHRA and CDR2 YSYEKL come from the germline V gene. The CDR3, as DNA: TGCGCCAGCAGCCGATCCCGGGAAGCCTACGAGCAGTACTTC. Translation: CASSRSREAYEQYF.

The chain joins TRBV29-1 to TRBJ1-1, with 7 bases lining up with TRBD1. The CDR3 extends over 12 amino acids. V was clipped by 6 bases and J by 4 bases; unmatched bases: 5. Germline CDR1 is SQVTM and CDR2 is ANQGSEA. CDR3 sequence reads: CSVDRDTTEAFF. CDR3 coding DNA: TGCAGCGTAGACAGGGATACCACTGAAGCTTTCTTT. Using reference TRBV29-1 and TRBJ1-1 for the parts outside the CDR3, the full variable domain is SAVISQKPSRDICQRGTSLTIQCQVDSQVTMMFWYRQQPGQSLTLIATANQGSEATYESGFVIDKFPISRPNLTFSTLTVSNMSPEDSSIYLCSVDRDTTEAFFGQGTRLTVV.

This clonotype occurred many times. The V call is TRBV5-8, the J call TRBJ2-5; D unresolved. The CDR3 is made up of 12 amino acids. In germline, CDR1 is SGHTS, CDR2 YDEGEE. V lost 10 bases to trimming and J lost 1 base, with 11 bases between them. CDR3 coding DNA: TGTGCCTGGAAAGGGCCCCAAGAGACCCAGTACTTC. It yields the protein CAWKGPQETQYF. Full variable domain (rest looked up from reference TRBV5-8 and TRBJ2-5): EAGVTQSPTHLIKTRGQQATLRCSPISGHTSVYWYQQALGLGLQFLLWYDEGEERNRGNFPPRFSGRQFPNYSSELNVNALELEDSALYLCAWKGPQETQYFGPGTRLLVL.

This clonotype has ten or more counts. The chain joins TRBV6-1 to TRBJ2-5; 14 bases are shared with TRBD2. Germline V gene data show CDR1 as MNHNS and CDR2 as SASEGT. This CDR3 is built from 15 residues. Trimming removed 6 bases from V and 4 bases from J; junction bases left unmatched: 4. DNA for the CDR3: TGTGCCAGCAGCCCGGGACTAGCGGGAGTAGAGACCCAGTACTTC. This sequence encodes CASSPGLAGVETQYF.

This clonotype was picked up many times. V gene TRBV6-1 combines with J gene TRBJ1-1; perhaps TRBD1 as D (6 bases). Trimming left V 7 bases short and J 5 bases short, with 17 bases between. Per the germline V gene, CDR1 is MNHNS and CDR2 is SASEGT. This CDR3 comprises 14 residues. The CDR3 loop reads CASISLGGGTEAFF. CDR3 sequence (DNA): TGTGCCAGCATCTCACTAGGGGGGGGAACTGAAGCTTTCTTT.

This chain connects TRBV29-1 to TRBJ1-5, with D tentatively TRBD1 (6 bases). Trimming pared 6 bases from V and 1 base from J, leaving 10 bases between. Germline V gene data show CDR1 as SQVTM and CDR2 as ANQGSEA. This CDR3 is 13 amino acids long. The CDR3 loop is CSVTDRSNQPQHF. DNA of the CDR3: TGCAGCGTCACGGACAGAAGCAATCAGCCCCAGCATTTT.

This clonotype was seen at least ten times. The chain couples TRBV12-3 or TRBV12-4 to TRBJ1-3; D is possibly TRBD1 (5 bases). The CDR3 is 14 residues long. Trimming stripped 3 bases from V and 4 bases from J, with 10 bases between. CDR3 sequence: CASSFGGAGNTIYF. As DNA, the CDR3 is TGTGCCAGCAGTTTCGGGGGTGCAGGAAACACCATATATTTT.

The chain carries TRBV7-3 and TRBJ2-2; no reliable D call. This CDR3 region has 14 residues. Germline V lookup: CDR1 SGHTA, CDR2 FQGTGA. Trimming cost V 2 bases and J 5 bases, with 9 bases left between them. The CDR3, as DNA: TGTGCCAGCAGCTTACTTCCGAGTACCGGGGAGCTGTTTTTT. Encoded protein: CASSLLPSTGELFF.

This clonotype has more than one count but fewer than ten. This chain connects TRBV7-9 to TRBJ1-1, with no clear D. The CDR3 sequence is 12 residues long. Germline CDR1 and CDR2: SEHNR and FQNEAQ (reference sequence). Trimming stripped 3 bases from V and 11 bases from J, with 13 bases between. In DNA form, the CDR3 reads TGTGCCAGCAGCTTGGGGTGGTCGGAGGCTTTCTTT. Amino acid sequence: CASSLGWSEAFF.

This clonotype has ten or more counts. This chain joins TRBV13 and TRBJ1-1; no reliable D call. This CDR3 has 13 amino acids. CDR1 PRHDT and CDR2 FYEKMQ come from the germline V gene (reference sequence). The ends were cut back, 1 base at V and 2 bases at J, with 5 bases in the middle. The CDR3 here is CASSLEPNTEAFF. The CDR3 DNA is TGTGCCAGCAGCTTAGAACCCAACACTGAAGCTTTCTTT. Drawing the rest from reference TRBV13 and TRBJ1-1, the complete variable domain is AAGVIQSPRHLIKEKRETATLKCYPIPRHDTVYWYQQGPGQDPQFLISFYEKMQSDKGSIPDRFSAQQFSDYHSELNMSSLELGDSALYFCASSLEPNTEAFFGQGTRLTVV.

J is TRBJ2-7 and V is TRBV6-5; no clear D gene. Germline assignment: CDR1 MNHEY and CDR2 SVGAGI. CDR3 size: 14 residues. Trimming cost V 4 bases and J 0 bases, with 10 bases left between them. CDR3 loop: CASSLVAASYEQYF. CDR3 bases: TGTGCCAGCAGTTTAGTGGCGGCCTCCTACGAGCAGTACTTC.

This clonotype was seen at least ten times. V usage is TRBV30 and J usage is TRBJ2-7; D is ambiguous. Trimming shortened V by 1 base and J by 2 bases, and 12 bases separated the two germline ends. This CDR3 is 14 amino acids long. Germline V gene sequence: CDR1 GTSNPN, CDR2 SVGIG (reference sequence). DNA for the CDR3: TGTGCCTGGAGTGCCTTCGCGCGAACCTACGAGCAGTACTTC. Translated: CAWSAFARTYEQYF.

This clonotype was picked up a small number of times. The gene calls are TRBV5-1 and TRBJ2-7, with D uncertain. This CDR3 is 17 amino acids long. CDR1 and CDR2 from the germline V gene are SGHRS and YFSETQ. The ends were cut back, 0 bases at V and 5 bases at J, with 21 bases in the middle. CDR3 nucleotides: TGCGCCAGCAGCTTGGTATCCACCGCCTTGAGCGCCGACGAGCAGTACTTC. Translation: CASSLVSTALSADEQYF.

This clonotype was counted at least ten times. The rearrangement links TRBV12-3 or TRBV12-4 to TRBJ2-7; unclear D gene. The CDR3 extends over 15 amino acids. Trimming stripped 1 base from V and 0 bases from J, with 10 bases between. For the CDR3, the DNA is TGTGCCAGCAGTTTAGTCGGGTTAAGCTCCTACGAGCAGTACTTC. It specifies CASSLVGLSSYEQYF.

This clonotype was found a few times. The V and J genes are TRBV3-1 and TRBJ2-2, with TRBD1 identical over 7 bases. The CDR3 has 14 residues. Trimming took 7 bases from V and 1 from J; bases not matched to a gene: 3. Germline loops: CDR1 LGHDT, CDR2 YNNKEL (reference sequence). The CDR3, as DNA: TGTGCCAGCACGCGACAGGGGAACACCGGGGAGCTGTTTTTT. It specifies CASTRQGNTGELFF.

In the case of this clonotype: Its ends do not fully match the called genes, so a read error is possible. The chain links TRBV7-6 to TRBJ2-5; TRBD1 is a possible D gene (5 bases). This CDR3 is built from 14 residues. The germline V gene has CDR1 SGHVS and CDR2 FNYEAQ. CDR3 residues: CASRSLYGAKTQYF. The CDR3 coding sequence is TGTGCCAGCAGGTCTTTATATGGGGCAAAGACTCAGTACTTC.

The table lists this clonotype with many counts. This CDR3 is CASSLDVRVGGTETQYF. The DNA of the CDR3 is TGCGCCAGCAGCTTGGATGTCCGCGTTGGTGGGACAGAGACCCAGTACTTC. This chain links TRBV5-1 with TRBJ2-5; D may correspond to TRBD1 or TRBD2 (5 bases each). Germline CDR1 SGHRS, CDR2 YFSETQ. V lost 0 bases and J lost 4, with 19 bases in between. The CDR3 is 17 residues long.

The CDR3 DNA follows: TGTGCCACCAGCAGAACGCGGACAGGGGCTGGCACTGAAGCTTTCTTT. Translating gives CATSRTRTGAGTEAFF. The V call is TRBV15, the J call TRBJ1-1; 9 positions match TRBD1. The length of the CDR3 is 16 residues. The germline V gene has CDR1 LNHNV and CDR2 YYDKDF (reference sequence). The trim removed 2 bases at V and 4 bases at J, leaving 8 bases unmatched.

This clonotype has a count of ten or more. The chain uses TRBV2 and TRBJ1-2; the match to TRBD1 covers 7 bases. The CDR3 length is 15 residues. The trim removed 6 bases at V and 2 bases at J, leaving 9 bases unmatched. Per the germline V gene, CDR1 is SNHLY and CDR2 is FYNNEI. The CDR3 reads CASRRGTATNYGYTF. CDR3 bases: TGTGCCAGCAGAAGAGGGACAGCCACCAACTATGGCTACACCTTC.

The J gene is TRBJ2-6, the V gene TRBV6-2 or TRBV6-3; D is ambiguous. Trimming removed 8 bases from V and 4 bases from J, with 18 bases in between. CDR1 is MNHEY, CDR2 SVGEGT, per germline. This CDR3 has 16 amino acids. The CDR3 DNA reads TGTGCCAGCTCGTCCCCCCTAGTAAGCGGGGCCAACGTCCTGACTTTC. Translated: CASSSPLVSGANVLTF.

This clonotype turned up a few times. The chain has TRBV11-2 and TRBJ1-1; 7 positions agree with TRBD1. The CDR3 loop spans 14 amino acids. The V segment lost 4 bases and the J segment 5 bases; nucleotides outside the gene matches: 7. The V gene's germline CDR1 is SGHAT and CDR2 FQNNGV. The CDR3 here is CASSSLQGWTEAFF. For the CDR3, the DNA is TGTGCCAGCAGCTCGTTACAGGGGTGGACTGAAGCTTTCTTT.

In this sample, this clonotype turned up many times. A much larger clone differs by one base, so this may be a read error. Written as DNA, the CDR3 is TGTGCCAGCAGTCCCATGGGGACGCCCGGAGAGACCCAGTACTTC. This codes for CASSPMGTPGETQYF. V gene TRBV6-2 or TRBV6-3 combines with J gene TRBJ2-5; D is possibly TRBD1 or TRBD2 (5 bases each). This CDR3 region has 15 residues. Trimming cost V 5 bases and J 4 bases, with 17 bases left between them. The germline gives CDR1 MNHEY, CDR2 SVGEGT.

This clonotype has a single count. The chain has TRBV5-6 and TRBJ2-7, with 9 bases fitting TRBD1. V dropped 4 bases and J dropped 3; count of bases not matched to a gene: 11. CDR1 and CDR2 (germline): SGHDT, YYEEEE. The CDR3 runs 16 residues. CDR3 loop: CASSGTGFFALYEQYF. The DNA for the CDR3 is TGTGCCAGCAGCGGGACAGGGTTTTTCGCCCTCTACGAGCAGTACTTC.

V gene TRBV7-6 combines with J gene TRBJ2-7, with D possibly TRBD1 on 5 matching bases. The CDR3 runs 13 residues. Germline V CDR1 and CDR2: SGHVS, FNYEAQ. Trimming took off 6 bases at V and 7 bases at J, with 16 bases between the two ends. CDR3 region: CASSPNSKGEQYF. Written as DNA, the CDR3 is TGTGCCAGCAGTCCCAATTCCAAGGGGGAGCAGTACTTC.